The 32 T cell receptor beta chains listed next were all sequenced from one sample in a study of beta chain features in type 1 diabetes. The investigators reverse transcribed all of the isolated RNA, so they sequenced expressed TCRB transcripts. The repertoire was sequenced with immunoSEQ multiplex PCR; TCRdb's copy has only in-frame clones and lacks some. The table records fewer than 150,000 clones, roughly 7.2% of them present only once. What was sequenced was central memory CD4+ T cells from blood. All receptors come from a woman between 25 and 40 years old in good health.

The chain joins TRBV6-6 to TRBJ2-2; D is undetermined. V lost 2 bases and J lost 5, with 6 bases in between. CDR1 is MNHNY and CDR2 is SVGAGI in the germline V gene (reference sequence). The CDR3 spans 13 residues. This CDR3 reads CASSYPVTGELFF. The CDR3 DNA is TGTGCCAGCAGTTACCCAGTTACCGGGGAGCTGTTTTTT.

This clone was seen only a few times. The chain links TRBV13 to TRBJ2-5, with 14 bases matching TRBD2. CDR1 and CDR2 from the germline V gene are PRHDT and FYEKMQ (reference sequence). The junction had 5 bases not matched to a gene; V was cut back by 5 bases and J by 3 bases. The CDR3 runs to 16 residues. CDR3 DNA sequence: TGTGCCAGCAGCATACTGACTAGCGGGAGGGAAGAGACCCAGTACTTC. The encoded protein is CASSILTSGREETQYF. Drawing the rest from reference TRBV13 and TRBJ2-5, the complete variable domain is AAGVIQSPRHLIKEKRETATLKCYPIPRHDTVYWYQQGPGQDPQFLISFYEKMQSDKGSIPDRFSAQQFSDYHSELNMSSLELGDSALYFCASSILTSGREETQYFGPGTRLLVL.

This clone showed up many times. The V and J genes are TRBV29-1 and TRBJ2-1, with a weak D call TRBD1 (6 bases). The CDR3 spans 16 residues. The germline gives CDR1 SQVTM, CDR2 ANQGSEA. V gave up 2 bases and J gave up 15 bases, with 29 bases separating them. CDR3 DNA: TGCAGCGTTGAATTTGTGTCGACAGGACTGGACGGGATTCCGTTCTTC. Translating it yields CSVEFVSTGLDGIPFF.

The chain is built from TRBV5-4 and TRBJ1-2; D is unresolved. The germline gives CDR1 SGHNT, CDR2 YYREEE (reference sequence). The CDR3 has 13 residues. The V gene lost 4 bases and the J gene lost 2 bases, with 9 bases spanning the gap. CDR3 DNA: TGTGCCAGCAGCCATAGAGTAAACTATGGCTACACCTTC. This translates into CASSHRVNYGYTF.

This clone was picked up a small number of times. The chain is built from TRBV6-5 and TRBJ2-2; TRBD1 matches at 9 bases. Looked up from germline, CDR1 is MNHEY and CDR2 is SVGAGI. The CDR3 has 16 amino acids. Trimming removed 1 base from V and 4 bases from J; junction bases left unmatched: 4. This chain's CDR3 is CASSYWGQGRTGELFF. The CDR3 DNA sequence: TGTGCCAGCAGTTACTGGGGACAGGGTCGCACCGGGGAGCTGTTTTTT.

V usage is TRBV5-1 and J usage is TRBJ2-1, with 8 bases aligning to TRBD2. The CDR3 is 14 amino acids. Per the germline V gene, CDR1 is SGHRS and CDR2 is YFSETQ. J lost 6 bases, V lost 1 base, and 3 bases had no gene match. The CDR3 is CASSLLAGTNEQFF. CDR3 in DNA: TGCGCCAGCAGCTTGTTAGCGGGAACCAATGAGCAGTTCTTC.

This clone has more than one count but fewer than ten. The J gene is TRBJ2-5, the V gene TRBV5-1; TRBD2 matches 9 bases. With 4 bases clipped from V and 2 bases from J, the junction kept 6 bases outside the gene matches. The germline V gene encodes CDR1 SGHRS and CDR2 YFSETQ. The length of the CDR3 is 15 residues. The CDR3 is CASSPLLAGQETQYF. Written as DNA, the CDR3 is TGCGCCAGCAGCCCACTGCTAGCGGGACAAGAGACCCAGTACTTC.

The chain carries TRBV5-5 and TRBJ1-1, with 9 bases fitting TRBD1. Germline lookup yields CDR1 SGHKS and CDR2 YYEKEE (reference sequence). CDR3 length: 16 amino acids. The trim removed 6 bases at V and 4 bases at J, leaving 13 bases unmatched. The CDR3 loop is CASNFIQGARGTEAFF. CDR3 DNA sequence: TGTGCCAGCAACTTCATACAGGGGGCGCGGGGCACTGAAGCTTTCTTT.

In its sample, this clone was seen a few times. V gene TRBV7-2 combines with J gene TRBJ2-5; 7 bases match TRBD2. This CDR3 spans 15 amino acids. V dropped 0 bases and J dropped 5; count of bases not matched to a gene: 6. Germline CDR1 is SGHTA and CDR2 is FQGNSA. In DNA, the CDR3 is TGTGCCAGCAGCTTAGCGCTGGCGGGGGTGGAGACCCAGTACTTC. This gives the protein CASSLALAGVETQYF.

This clone came up a few times. The V gene is TRBV19, the J gene TRBJ2-3; TRBD2 matches at 8 bases. This CDR3 comprises 14 residues. Germline lookup yields CDR1 LNHDA and CDR2 SQIVND (reference sequence). V gave up 4 bases and J gave up 4 bases; unmatched junction bases: 4. CDR3 in DNA: TGTGCCAGTAGTACTCGGACTAGCCCAGATACGCAGTATTTT. It specifies CASSTRTSPDTQYF.

Ten or more counts support this clone. The chain employs TRBV28 and TRBJ2-2; TRBD1 aligns across 8 bases. Germline V gene lookup returns CDR1 MDHEN and CDR2 SYDVKM. J gave up 6 bases and V 3 bases, and 15 bases lay outside the gene matches. The CDR3 extends over 18 amino acids. CDR3 bases: TGTGCCAGCAGTTTGCCGCGACAGGGGAGGAGAGTGTCCGGGGAGCTGTTTTTT. Protein: CASSLPRQGRRVSGELFF.

As DNA, the CDR3 is TGTGCCAGCAGCTTCACTAGGAACGTTTACAATGAGCAGTTCTTC. Translated: CASSFTRNVYNEQFF. This chain uses TRBV11-2 with TRBJ2-1, with TRBD2 as a possible D gene (5 bases). The length of the CDR3 is 15 residues. Germline lookup yields CDR1 SGHAT and CDR2 FQNNGV. V lost 3 bases to trimming and J lost 4 bases, with 13 bases between them.

This clone has just a few counts. The junction does not match germline at one end; this may be a read error. The rearrangement joins TRBV7-2 to TRBJ2-1, with TRBD1 matching 10 bases. There are 15 residues in the CDR3. Germline-derived CDR1 and CDR2 are SGHTA and FQGNSA. The CDR3 DNA sequence: TGCGCCAGCCGTGGGAAGGGGACAGGGGTAAATGAGCAGTTCTTC. Translating it yields CASRGKGTGVNEQFF.

This clone was counted a few times. This chain uses TRBV5-1 with TRBJ2-2; TRBD2 is a possible D gene (5 bases). Germline lookup yields CDR1 SGHRS and CDR2 YFSETQ. There are 15 residues in the CDR3. V gave up 0 bases and J gave up 7 bases, with 13 bases separating them. The CDR3 nucleotides are TGCGCCAGCAGCTTGGCGGGTGCCGGGGACGGGGAGCTGTTTTTT. Translation gives CASSLAGAGDGELFF.

This clone was seen more than once but under ten times. V is TRBV29-1 and J is TRBJ1-5; tentatively, D is TRBD1 (6 bases). The V end lost 4 bases, the J end lost 3 bases, and 10 bases lay between the germline ends. CDR3 length equals 13 residues. In germline, CDR1 is SQVTM, CDR2 ANQGSEA. DNA for the CDR3: TGCAGCGTTGGGACAGCCTTCAATCAGCCCCAGCATTTT. Translating gives CSVGTAFNQPQHF.

About this clone: An end of the junction does not agree with germline; a read error may underlie this. This rearrangement joins TRBV7-7 to TRBJ2-2; a weak D match, TRBD2 (6 bases). CDR3 length: 16 amino acids. CDR1 SSHAT and CDR2 FNYEAQ come from the germline V gene (reference sequence). CDR3 region: CASSPWDGGLTGELFF. Written as DNA, the CDR3 is TGTGCTAGCAGCCCCTGGGACGGGGGACTCACCGGGGAGCTGTTTTTT. The entire variable domain, with the rest obtained from reference TRBV7-7 and TRBJ2-2, is as follows: GAGVSQSPRYKVTKRGQDVTLRCDPISSHATLYWYQQALGQGPEFLTYFNYEAQPDKSGLPSDRFSAERPEGSISTLTIQRTEQRDSAMYRCASSPWDGGLTGELFFGEGSRLTVL.

The CDR3 nucleotides are TGTGCCAGCAGCAAAGGACGCGGGTGTGGAAACACCATATATTTT. As protein: CASSKGRGCGNTIYF. The chain uses TRBV21-1 and TRBJ1-3. TRBV21-1 is termed a pseudogene. The CDR3 is made up of 15 amino acids.

The chain joins TRBV7-2 to TRBJ2-5, with D possibly matching TRBD2 (5 bases). The CDR3 length is 15 residues. V lost 0 bases to trimming and J lost 1 base, with 9 bases between them. Looked up from germline, CDR1 is SGHTA and CDR2 is FQGNSA. The CDR3 here is CASSLAHLAQETQYF. Written as DNA, the CDR3 is TGTGCCAGCAGCTTAGCCCACCTAGCCCAAGAGACCCAGTACTTC.

The gene calls are TRBV30 and TRBJ1-3, with 7 bases that match TRBD1. The CDR3 length is 15 residues. Germline CDR1 is GTSNPN and CDR2 is SVGIG (reference sequence). The CDR3: CGWSTGTYSGNTIYF. CDR3 nucleotides: TGTGGTTGGTCGACAGGGACCTACTCTGGAAACACCATATATTTT.

This clone was detected only a few times. The genes are TRBV18 and TRBJ1-1; D is perhaps TRBD1 (6 bases). V lost 6 bases to trimming and J lost 0 bases, with 11 bases between them. The germline CDR1 and CDR2 sequences are KGHSH and LQKENI. This CDR3 comprises 14 residues. This CDR3 is CASSGGGLNTEAFF. The CDR3, as DNA: TGTGCCAGCTCGGGAGGGGGACTGAACACTGAAGCTTTCTTT. Combining the CDR3 with reference TRBV18 and TRBJ1-1 gives the whole variable domain NAGVMQNPRHLVRRRGQEARLRCSPMKGHSHVYWYRQLPEEGLKFMVYLQKENIIDESGMPKERFSAEFPKEGPSILRIQQVVRGDSAAYFCASSGGGLNTEAFFGQGTRLTVV.

CDR3 in amino acids: CASSFKERITGELFF. CDR3 bases: TGTGCCAGCAGCTTCAAGGAGCGAATCACCGGGGAGCTGTTTTTT. This chain uses TRBV5-4 with TRBJ2-2; no firm D call. The CDR3 extends over 15 amino acids. The V and J ends lost 2 bases and 4 bases respectively, with 12 bases between them. CDR1 SGHNT and CDR2 YYREEE come from the germline V gene (reference sequence).

The chain links TRBV11-1 to TRBJ1-4; D unresolved. In germline, CDR1 is SGHAT, CDR2 FQDESV (reference sequence). Trimming cost V 7 bases and J 8 bases, with 20 bases left between them. CDR3 length: 15 residues. The CDR3 sequence is CASTYFSERGEKLFF. The CDR3, as DNA: TGTGCCAGCACCTACTTCTCGGAGCGGGGAGAAAAACTGTTTTTT.

In this sample, this clone turned up a few times. The chain uses TRBV29-1 and TRBJ2-1; no clear D. Germline V gives CDR1 SQVTM, CDR2 ANQGSEA. This CDR3 spans 11 amino acids. The CDR3 here is CKADSYNEQFF. The DNA of the CDR3 is TGCAAGGCGGACTCCTACAATGAGCAGTTCTTC.

This clone was seen more than once but under ten times. The rearrangement uses TRBV7-9 and TRBJ1-2, with D unresolved. Germline V gives CDR1 SEHNR, CDR2 FQNEAQ (reference sequence). The CDR3 extends over 15 amino acids. Trimming took off 0 bases at V and 4 bases at J, with 12 bases between the two ends. The CDR3 loop is CASSLASAAGYGYTF. The CDR3 DNA reads as TGTGCCAGCAGCTTAGCTAGCGCGGCGGGCTATGGCTACACCTTC.

This clone appeared a few times. This sequence joins TRBV5-4 and TRBJ2-5, with 10 bases fitting TRBD2. V lost 2 bases and J lost 5; bases outside the gene matches: 9. Germline V gives CDR1 SGHNT, CDR2 YYREEE (reference sequence). The CDR3 consists of 16 residues. The CDR3 DNA follows: TGTGCCAGCAGCTTTCCGACTAGCGGGTCGATTGAGACCCAGTACTTC. Translated: CASSFPTSGSIETQYF.

There are a few counts of this clone. The genes are TRBV29-1 and TRBJ2-7; TRBD2 matches at 11 bases. The germline V gene has CDR1 SQVTM and CDR2 ANQGSEA. CDR3 size: 13 residues. The V gene end was trimmed by 3 bases and the J gene end by 9 bases; junction bases not matched to a gene: 7. Here the CDR3 reads CSVEETSGTTQYF. The CDR3 DNA reads as TGCAGCGTTGAGGAGACTAGCGGGACCACGCAGTACTTC.

The chain combines TRBV9 with TRBJ1-1; D gene unclear. CDR3 length equals 13 residues. CDR1 SGDLS and CDR2 YYNGEE come from the germline V gene. V was clipped by 3 bases and J by 4 bases, with 10 bases between them. CDR3 sequence reads: CASSDARGTEAFF. CDR3 DNA: TGTGCCAGCAGCGATGCTCGGGGCACTGAAGCTTTCTTT.

About this clone itself: The same CDR3 also results from other DNA sequences found in this sample. This rearrangement joins TRBV7-7 to TRBJ2-5; TRBD2 might be the D (5 bases). Germline V gene sequence: CDR1 SSHAT, CDR2 FNYEAQ (reference sequence). This CDR3 has 14 amino acids. The CDR3 spells CASSQLGSQETQYF. CDR3 coding DNA: TGTGCTAGTAGTCAGCTAGGGAGTCAAGAGACCCAGTACTTC.

The sample holds many counts of this clone. The chain combines TRBV7-2 with TRBJ2-6; TRBD2 might be the D (6 bases). The CDR3 totals 16 residues. Trimming cost V 2 bases and J 0 bases, with 8 bases left between them. The germline V gene has CDR1 SGHTA and CDR2 FQGNSA. The CDR3 sequence: CASSLRGSSGANVLTF. For the CDR3, the DNA is TGTGCCAGCAGCTTACGGGGGAGCTCTGGGGCCAACGTCCTGACTTTC.

This clone was picked up a small number of times. The chain uses TRBV5-6 and TRBJ2-2; 7 bases match TRBD1. This CDR3 region has 16 residues. Germline V gene lookup returns CDR1 SGHDT and CDR2 YYEEEE. With V trimmed by 1 base and J by 7 bases, 10 bases remained unmatched. CDR3 residues: CASSLRRGHYGGELFF. CDR3 DNA: TGTGCCAGCAGCTTGCGTAGGGGGCATTACGGCGGGGAGCTGTTTTTT.

The rearrangement links TRBV9 to TRBJ2-1, with TRBD2 as a possible D gene (5 bases). Germline lookup yields CDR1 SGDLS and CDR2 YYNGEE. CDR3 length: 17 amino acids. Trimming left V 3 bases short and J 1 base short, with 17 bases between. The DNA of the CDR3 is TGTGCCAGCAGCGGGGAAGGCGGGTTCGGGTCCTACAATGAGCAGTTCTTC. It codes for CASSGEGGFGSYNEQFF.

This clone turned up a few times. The chain combines TRBV6-6 with TRBJ2-7, with a weak D call TRBD1 (6 bases). This CDR3 comprises 14 residues. CDR1 and CDR2 from the germline V gene are MNHNY and SVGAGI (reference sequence). The ends were cut back, 6 bases at V and 3 bases at J, with 15 bases in the middle. CDR3 nucleotides: TGTGCCAGCAGGGCCGGGACATCGGACTACGAGCAGTACTTC. Protein sequence: CASRAGTSDYEQYF.